The T cell receptor beta chain under discussion was sequenced for a study of blood T cell repertoires in COVID-19. On the study more broadly: COVID-19 samples, acute and convalescent, were from the United States, Italy and Spain.

Authors' data handling: From reference gene primer amplification, estimates of nucleated cell counts were derived. Sequencing used immunoSEQ multiplex PCR; TCRdb keeps in-frame clones, though not all of them. That table supplies the V and J calls and clone size; D and trimming were determined from the DNA. The table records about 230,000 clones, 88% of them present only once. Per germline, CDR1 GTSNPN and CDR2 SVGIG (reference sequence). Trimming removed 2 bases from V and 8 bases from J, with 10 bases in between. There are 12 residues in the CDR3. The V gene is TRBV30, the J gene TRBJ1-3; D may be TRBD1 (6 bases). The sequence derives from a woman aged 55-69 years with acute or convalescent COVID-19. Sample: peripheral blood. This CDR3 is CAWSPPGDTIYF. The CDR3 DNA follows: TGTGCCTGGAGTCCCCCAGGGGACACCATATATTTT.